The TCR beta chain under discussion was sequenced for a study of CD8 T cells in ankylosing spondylitis (dated by TCRdb to 2015 to 2018). Regarding the study in general: To find TCR variants linked to disease, the study profiled T cell receptor beta repertoires in ankylosing spondylitis patients and healthy donors. Peripheral blood samples were taken, and synovial fluid was additionally collected from ankylosing spondylitis patients. The full study cohort comprised 20 to 30 ankylosing spondylitis patients and some 100 healthy donors. What the research found in general, with its limitations: The disease-linked clones had a CD8+ phenotype and were found at relatively low frequencies in peripheral blood. The disease-linked clones were reported as significantly enriched in matched synovial fluid samples from ankylosing spondylitis patients. Some motif variants had previously been reported in the synovial fluid and blood of reactive arthritis patients, which suggests shared mechanisms of disease initiation. A TCR beta motif made up of several highly homologous amino acid variants appeared to be characteristic of blood from ankylosing spondylitis patients.

In regard to this clonotype: It lacks a known antigen. Nothing much larger sits one base from this clone, and base qualities are not available.

Sequencing took place on an Illumina HiSeq 2500. Quantitative 5'-RACE with molecular barcodes was the method used to prepare the TCR beta libraries. Per the original workflow: To identify disease-linked TCR variants, a new computational method was used, one built on a probabilistic model of VDJ rearrangement. TCRdb ran its own pipeline on the public reads, namely fastp trimming at Q25 and MiXCR clone calling, and kept in-frame beta chains. Each CDR3 protein gets just one entry, which takes the most common genes and DNA from the rows behind it. TCRdb's processing, not the authors', yielded these V and J calls. In all, the sample holds around 250,000 distinct CDR3 sequences, and 15% to 20% of those were seen once. Over 25% of the sample comes from the top ten. The CDR3 has 16 amino acids, counting the end cysteine and phenylalanine. The only DNA kept is the CDR3, 48 bases in frame from the first base. Compared with germline, V lacks 1 base and J lacks 5 bases; bases without a gene match: 8. Sequences DFQATT (CDR1) and SNEGSKA (CDR2) are obtained from the germline V gene (reference sequence).

Material: blood, either unsorted or a sorted T cell fraction (not recorded which). The source of this sequence is a male donor with ankylosing spondylitis or in good health (not recorded which). Rearrangement joined TRBV20-1 to TRBJ1-6; TRBD1 fits 7 bases in the junction. The CDR3 region reads CSARGLRQGNNSPLHF. The DNA reads TGCAGTGCTAGAGGTCTGAGACAGGGCAATAATTCACCCCTCCACTTT.